The 5 T cell receptor beta chains presented below share a single source sample, sequenced in a study of T cells after yellow fever vaccination. TCRdb used MiXCR to reprocess the 5' RACE reads, holding one entry per CDR3 protein. Here the sample spans tens of thousands of distinct CDR3 sequences, more than 6.5% being singletons. Sequencing was performed on CD8+ T cells sorted from PBMCs, taken approximately 40 days after the first yellow fever vaccination. All receptors derive from a man in his late teens or twenties who received the YFV17D yellow fever vaccine.

The rearrangement links TRBV9 to TRBJ2-3; no definite D call. Germline values: CDR1 SGDLS, CDR2 YYNGEE. The V end lost 1 base, the J end lost 2 bases, and 2 bases lay between the germline ends. The CDR3 consists of 12 residues. For the CDR3, the DNA is TGTGCCAGCAGCGTAAACACAGATACGCAGTATTTT. Translation gives CASSVNTDTQYF.

Many counts were recorded for this clonotype. This chain uses TRBV27 with TRBJ2-1; D gene ambiguous. Germline V gives CDR1 MNHEY, CDR2 SMNVEV (reference sequence). The length of the CDR3 is 15 residues. The V end lost 1 base, the J end lost 0 bases, and 7 bases lay between the germline ends. In DNA, the CDR3 is TGTGCCAGCAGTTTATTGGAAAGCTCCTACAATGAGCAGTTCTTC. Translated, it gives CASSLLESSYNEQFF.

This clonotype has at least ten counts. The J gene is TRBJ1-2, the V gene TRBV15, with D hard to call. Germline CDR1 is LNHNV and CDR2 is YYDKDF (reference sequence). The V end lost 2 bases, the J end lost 6 bases, and 10 bases lay between the germline ends. The length of the CDR3 is 13 residues. CDR3 coding DNA: TGTGCCACCAGCAGAACTCTGAGCGATGGCTACACCTTC. It codes for CATSRTLSDGYTF.

This clonotype was detected many times. This sequence joins TRBV7-6 and TRBJ2-3, with no clear D. V gave up 1 base and J gave up 2 bases, with 7 bases separating them. CDR3 length: 14 amino acids. The germline CDR1 and CDR2 sequences are SGHVS and FNYEAQ. CDR3 in DNA: TGTGCCAGCAGCTTAGGGTACTACACAGATACGCAGTATTTT. Protein product: CASSLGYYTDTQYF.

This clonotype was counted at least ten times. This chain uses TRBV27 with TRBJ2-7; 10 bases are shared with TRBD1. From germline, CDR1 is MNHEY and CDR2 SMNVEV (reference sequence). The CDR3 is made up of 15 amino acids. Trimming cost V 0 bases and J 4 bases; bases outside gene matches: 3. The chain's CDR3 is CASSLSGTGVYEQYF. CDR3 sequence (DNA): TGTGCCAGCAGTTTATCCGGGACAGGGGTATACGAGCAGTACTTC.